One sample yielded the 13 T cell receptor beta chains listed below, sequenced in a study of OX40 agonist ivuxolimab in advanced cancers. Library prep was done by the immunoSEQ multiplex PCR assay. TCRdb provides this immuneACCESS table in a form limited to in-frame rearrangements. Some clones are lacking; in checked studies, under half of them reflect an unresolved V gene, and why the rest are absent is not known. In all, the sample holds about 100,000 clones, and over 75% of those were seen once. 0.15% to 0.2% of the sample belongs to the ten largest clones. The source was CD4+ or CD8+ T cells sorted from blood, collected in a trial of the OX40 agonist ivuxolimab. These receptors were obtained from an adult with an advanced solid tumor such as melanoma, head and neck, liver or kidney cancer.

This clone appeared a single time. The DNA is left out, because the CDR3 cannot be placed on it with certainty; the CDR3 is given as TCRdb lists it. The chain combines TRBV2 with TRBJ1-4. Germline V gives CDR1 SNHLY, CDR2 FYNNEI. The length of the CDR3 is 13 amino acids, counting both ends. CDR3 region: CASSGSTLGELFF.

The V call is TRBV6-5, the J call TRBJ2-7, with a possible D match to TRBD1 (5 bases). Germline CDR1 and CDR2: MNHEY and SVGAGI. Trimming cost V 7 bases and J 1 base, with 11 bases left between them. The CDR3 loop spans 13 amino acids. CDR3 region: CASTTPGSYEQYF. The DNA for the CDR3 is TGTGCCAGCACTACCCCAGGGTCCTACGAGCAGTACTTC.

This rearrangement joins TRBV18 to TRBJ1-3; the D gene is possibly TRBD1 (5 bases). Trimming removed 3 bases at V and 9 bases at J, with 12 bases between. CDR1 KGHSH and CDR2 LQKENI come from the germline V gene. This CDR3 spans 13 amino acids. CDR3 bases: TGTGCCAGCTCACCCAGGGCCGGTGTCACCATATATTTT. This gives the protein CASSPRAGVTIYF.

V and J are TRBV19 and TRBJ2-7; 10 bases map to TRBD1. This CDR3 is 14 amino acids long. Germline CDR1 LNHDA, CDR2 SQIVND (reference sequence). Trimming cost V 3 bases and J 7 bases; bases outside gene matches: 6. In DNA form, the CDR3 reads TGTGCCAGTAGTATGACAGGGGGCCTGAGGGAGCAGTACTTC. It codes for CASSMTGGLREQYF. Full variable domain (outside the CDR3, taken from reference TRBV19 and TRBJ2-7): DGGITQSPKYLFRKEGQNVTLSCEQNLNHDAMYWYRQDPGQGLRLIYYSQIVNDFQKGDIAEGYSVSREKKESFPLTVTSAQKNPTAFYLCASSMTGGLREQYFGPGTRLTVT.

The V call is TRBV29-1, the J call TRBJ1-2; 10 bases map to TRBD1. CDR3 size: 13 residues. Trimming at V came to 7 bases and at J to 4 bases, leaving 6 bases not matched to a gene. Germline values: CDR1 SQVTM, CDR2 ANQGSEA. The CDR3 DNA reads as TGCAGCGCCGGACAGGGGGACGGCTATGGCTACACCTTC. This codes for CSAGQGDGYGYTF.

The genes are TRBV5-1 and TRBJ2-5; perhaps TRBD1 as D (6 bases). This CDR3 has 16 residues. In germline, CDR1 is SGHRS, CDR2 YFSETQ. Trimming removed 0 bases from V and 2 bases from J, with 14 bases in between. CDR3 nucleotides: TGCGCCAGCAGCTTGGTCGGTGGGACACTGCAAGAGACCCAGTACTTC. This encodes CASSLVGGTLQETQYF.

Only a few counts were recorded for this clone. The chain couples TRBV19 to TRBJ2-3; the match to TRBD2 covers 15 bases. The CDR3 is 17 residues long. The V gene end was trimmed by 4 bases and the J gene end by 4 bases; junction bases not matched to a gene: 6. Per the germline V gene, CDR1 is LNHDA and CDR2 is SQIVND (reference sequence). In DNA, the CDR3 is TGTGCCAGTAGTACCCCGGGACTAGCGGGAGGCGCAGATACGCAGTATTTT. Translating it yields CASSTPGLAGGADTQYF.

The J gene is TRBJ2-7, the V gene TRBV5-4, with 14 bases matching TRBD2. The CDR3 runs 17 residues. With V trimmed by 9 bases and J by 2 bases, 13 bases remained unmatched. Germline loops: CDR1 SGHNT, CDR2 YYREEE (reference sequence). The CDR3 region is CATHGLAGGGGTYEQYF. The CDR3 region has the DNA TGTGCCACCCACGGACTAGCGGGAGGAGGGGGCACCTACGAGCAGTACTTC. Full variable domain (missing parts from reference TRBV5-4 and TRBJ2-7): ETGVTQSPTHLIKTRGQQVTLRCSSQSGHNTVSWYQQALGQGPQFIFQYYREEENGRGNFPPRFSGLQFPNYSSELNVNALELDDSALYLCATHGLAGGGGTYEQYFGPGTRLTVT.

This clone has only one observation. V usage is TRBV19 and J usage is TRBJ1-2; D not resolved. The CDR3 is made up of 14 amino acids. Germline V lookup: CDR1 LNHDA, CDR2 SQIVND (reference sequence). The ends were cut back, 2 bases at V and 2 bases at J, with 9 bases in the middle. The CDR3: CASSIRLLNYGYTF. The CDR3 DNA follows: TGTGCCAGTAGTATACGGCTGCTCAACTATGGCTACACCTTC. Full variable domain (outside the CDR3, taken from reference TRBV19 and TRBJ1-2): DGGITQSPKYLFRKEGQNVTLSCEQNLNHDAMYWYRQDPGQGLRLIYYSQIVNDFQKGDIAEGYSVSREKKESFPLTVTSAQKNPTAFYLCASSIRLLNYGYTFGSGTRLTVV.

The rearrangement joins TRBV29-1 to TRBJ2-2; TRBD2 is a possible D gene (6 bases). V lost 7 bases and J 1 base, leaving 13 bases between the germline ends. The CDR3 is 14 amino acids. CDR1 is SQVTM and CDR2 is ANQGSEA in the germline V gene. The CDR3 sequence is CSGSGFKNTGELFF. The CDR3 DNA reads as TGCAGCGGAAGCGGGTTTAAGAACACCGGGGAGCTGTTTTTT.

V usage is TRBV9 and J usage is TRBJ2-7, with D perhaps TRBD1 (5 bases). V lost 3 bases, J lost 6 bases, and 19 bases lay in between. The CDR3 runs to 15 residues. CDR1 and CDR2 from the germline V gene are SGDLS and YYNGEE. Here the CDR3 reads CASSALGVNRGEQYF. In DNA form, the CDR3 reads TGTGCCAGCAGCGCCCTAGGTGTTAATAGGGGCGAGCAGTACTTC.

The chain couples TRBV19 to TRBJ1-5; TRBD1 aligns across 7 bases. Per germline, CDR1 LNHDA and CDR2 SQIVND (reference sequence). The CDR3 consists of 15 residues. The V and J ends lost 3 bases and 3 bases, in that order; junction bases with no gene match: 5. CDR3: CASSITTGTNQPQHF. CDR3 DNA sequence: TGTGCCAGTAGTATCACGACAGGGACCAATCAGCCCCAGCATTTT.

V and J are TRBV30 and TRBJ2-5; D is unresolved. The V and J ends lost 4 bases and 2 bases respectively, with 5 bases between them. CDR1 and CDR2 (germline): GTSNPN, SVGIG (reference sequence). CDR3 size: 11 residues. CDR3 region: CAWTIQETQYF. In nucleotides, the CDR3 is TGTGCCTGGACCATTCAAGAGACCCAGTACTTC.